The 25 T cell receptor beta chains given below trace back to one sample, sequenced in a study of Ad26.COV2.S vaccination and SARS-CoV-2 variants. Described treatment: some 20 received Ad26.COV2.S at low or high dose, single or two shots; several received placebo; per-sample allocation not given. Specimens were obtained on day 63 following the first vaccine or placebo injection. Only in-frame clones appear in the TCRdb table, and some are missing; sequencing was by immunoSEQ multiplex PCR. This table has a few hundred thousand clones, roughly 91% appearing once. This material consisted of peripheral blood, taken in a trial of Ad26.COV2.S vaccine versus placebo. The receptors here all came from a person between 18 and 59 years old who received the Ad26.COV2.S COVID-19 vaccine or a placebo.

V gene TRBV5-1 combines with J gene TRBJ1-2; TRBD1 matches at 7 bases. The CDR3 runs to 13 residues. V lost 2 bases, J lost 4 bases, and 2 bases stayed unmatched. Germline CDR1 reads SGHRS; CDR2 reads YFSETQ. The CDR3 nucleotides are TGCGCCAGCAGCTTAACAGGGGTCTATGGCTACACCTTC. This codes for CASSLTGVYGYTF.

This clone was seen once. The chain's CDR3 is CASSLDHEQFF. CDR3 sequence (DNA): TGCGCCAGCAGCTTGGACCATGAGCAGTTCTTC. The genes are TRBV5-1 and TRBJ2-1; no clear D gene. The length of the CDR3 is 11 residues. Germline CDR1 is SGHRS and CDR2 is YFSETQ. V was cut by 0 bases and J by 8 bases, with 3 bases left in between.

This clone was found a few times. This chain uses TRBV7-2 with TRBJ1-2, with 10 bases that match TRBD1. This CDR3 spans 14 amino acids. The V and J ends lost 5 bases and 6 bases, in that order; junction bases with no gene match: 6. In germline, CDR1 is SGHTA, CDR2 FQGNSA. DNA of the CDR3: TGTGCCAGCAGCCCTAGGGGACAGGGGAATGGCTACACCTTC. Protein sequence: CASSPRGQGNGYTF.

There are a few counts of this clone. The V and J genes are TRBV9 and TRBJ2-3; the D gene is possibly TRBD1 (6 bases). The germline CDR1 and CDR2 sequences are SGDLS and YYNGEE. This CDR3 is built from 15 residues. The V gene lost 0 bases and the J gene lost 7 bases, with 15 bases spanning the gap. The CDR3 DNA is TGTGCCAGCAGCGTAGATGGGACACACCGGAATACGCAGTATTTT. It encodes CASSVDGTHRNTQYF.

This chain links TRBV30 with TRBJ2-3, with a tentative D call TRBD2 (6 bases). Germline V gene data show CDR1 as GTSNPN and CDR2 as SVGIG (reference sequence). V was trimmed by 2 bases and J by 2 bases, leaving 11 bases between them. The CDR3 is made up of 14 amino acids. In DNA, the CDR3 is TGTGCCTGGAGTTGGGACTCATACACAGATACGCAGTATTTT. It translates to CAWSWDSYTDTQYF.

The rearrangement joins TRBV7-2 to TRBJ1-3, with 7 positions matching TRBD1. This CDR3 comprises 17 residues. Germline V gives CDR1 SGHTA, CDR2 FQGNSA. J gave up 0 bases and V 5 bases, and 10 bases lay outside the gene matches. Written as DNA, the CDR3 is TGTGCCAGCAGCCGGACAGGTACCGCGCTCTCTGGAAACACCATATATTTT. Its translation: CASSRTGTALSGNTIYF.

The chain carries TRBV7-6 and TRBJ2-7; 12 positions match TRBD1. With V trimmed by 5 bases and J by 3 bases, 5 bases remained unmatched. Per germline, CDR1 SGHVS and CDR2 FNYEAQ. This CDR3 is 15 amino acids long. CDR3 bases: TGTGCCAGCAGCCCGGGACAGGGGGCTGGCTACGAGCAGTACTTC. Translated, it gives CASSPGQGAGYEQYF.

This chain connects TRBV25-1 to TRBJ2-1, with 7 bases aligning to TRBD1. The germline V gene encodes CDR1 MGHDK and CDR2 SYGVNS. Trimming took 1 base from V and 0 from J; bases not matched to a gene: 6. The CDR3 sequence is 17 residues long. The CDR3 protein is CASSESPGQSSYNEQFF. The CDR3 nucleotides read TGTGCCAGCAGTGAATCCCCGGGACAGAGCTCCTACAATGAGCAGTTCTTC.

The chain recombines TRBV14 with TRBJ2-7; maybe TRBD2 (6 bases). In germline, CDR1 is SGHDN, CDR2 FVKESK. Trimming shortened V by 0 bases and J by 3 bases, and 9 bases separated the two germline ends. The length of the CDR3 is 14 residues. CDR3 amino acids: CASSQDLTSYEQYF. Written as DNA, the CDR3 is TGTGCCAGCAGCCAAGATTTGACTAGCTACGAGCAGTACTTC.

V gene TRBV14 combines with J gene TRBJ2-1; D gene unclear. The CDR3 runs to 11 residues. Germline loops: CDR1 SGHDN, CDR2 FVKESK. V lost 4 bases, J lost 3 bases, and 1 base lay in between. The CDR3 region has the DNA TGTGCCAGCAGCCTCTACAATGAGCAGTTCTTC. Protein product: CASSLYNEQFF.

The V and J genes are TRBV5-1 and TRBJ2-7; 11 nucleotides align to TRBD2. Per germline, CDR1 SGHRS and CDR2 YFSETQ. J was trimmed by 6 bases and V by 6 bases; bases with no gene match: 11. The CDR3 length is 15 residues. CDR3 coding DNA: TGCGCCAGCAAATCGGGACTAGCGGTACGACTCGAGCAGTACTTC. Translation: CASKSGLAVRLEQYF.

J is TRBJ1-2 and V is TRBV7-9; maybe TRBD1 (6 bases). CDR1 is SEHNR, CDR2 FQNEAQ, per germline (reference sequence). There are 15 residues in the CDR3. Trimming shortened V by 2 bases and J by 8 bases, and 18 bases separated the two germline ends. The CDR3 here is CASSLLARTDGGYTF. The CDR3, as DNA: TGTGCCAGCAGCTTACTAGCTAGGACAGACGGGGGCTACACCTTC.

The rearrangement links TRBV7-8 to TRBJ2-3; perhaps TRBD2 as D (6 bases). Germline-derived CDR1 and CDR2 are SGHVS and FQNEAQ. This CDR3 contains 17 residues. Trimming shortened V by 5 bases and J by 3 bases, and 21 bases separated the two germline ends. The CDR3 nucleotides are TGTGCCAGCAGCCCAGTGGGCGCGGGGTTGAGGACAGATACGCAGTATTTT. Its translation is CASSPVGAGLRTDTQYF.

The sample holds a few counts of this clone. The rearrangement joins TRBV18 to TRBJ1-2; the D gene is possibly TRBD1 (5 bases). Germline CDR1 and CDR2: KGHSH and LQKENI. Deletions cut 0 bases from V and 4 bases from J, with 12 bases between. This CDR3 comprises 15 residues. This CDR3 is CASSPPEGLPYGYTF. In DNA form, the CDR3 reads TGTGCCAGCTCACCACCAGAGGGACTCCCCTATGGCTACACCTTC.

The rearrangement joins TRBV19 to TRBJ2-7; D remains ambiguous. Germline lookup yields CDR1 LNHDA and CDR2 SQIVND (reference sequence). Between the trimmed V and J ends, which lost 5 bases and 6 bases, there was a span of 14 bases. This CDR3 is 13 amino acids long. CDR3 in amino acids: CASSSALHGEQYF. The CDR3 region has the DNA TGTGCCAGTAGTTCGGCCCTGCACGGCGAGCAGTACTTC.

This chain links TRBV2 with TRBJ1-3; maybe TRBD1 (5 bases). The CDR3 sequence is 13 residues long. Germline-derived CDR1 and CDR2 are SNHLY and FYNNEI. V was trimmed by 6 bases and J by 3 bases, leaving 9 bases between them. In DNA form, the CDR3 reads TGTGCCAGCAGGCGGGGGGATGGAAACACCATATATTTT. Translation gives CASRRGDGNTIYF.

With respect to this clone: Other DNA sequences from this sample encode an identical CDR3 as well. V is TRBV12-3 or TRBV12-4 and J is TRBJ2-7; D not certain. V was cut by 3 bases and J by 3 bases, with 6 bases left in between. The CDR3 has 12 residues. As DNA, the CDR3 is TGTGCCAGCAGTTTCCCCAACTACGAGCAGTACTTC. Translation: CASSFPNYEQYF.

The V and J genes are TRBV9 and TRBJ2-3, with 8 bases fitting TRBD1. With V trimmed by 0 bases and J by 1 base, 4 bases remained unmatched. The germline V gene encodes CDR1 SGDLS and CDR2 YYNGEE. There are 16 residues in the CDR3. The CDR3 region has the DNA TGTGCCAGCAGCGTAGCAGGGGGCCTGGGCACAGATACGCAGTATTTT. It translates to CASSVAGGLGTDTQYF.

The J gene is TRBJ1-1, the V gene TRBV5-1; no definite D call. CDR3 length equals 17 residues. Germline V gene data show CDR1 as SGHRS and CDR2 as YFSETQ. Trimming removed 5 bases from V and 2 bases from J, with 22 bases in between. The CDR3 sequence is CASRPGWARRENTEAFF. The CDR3 DNA follows: TGCGCCAGCAGGCCAGGATGGGCTCGTCGAGAAAACACTGAAGCTTTCTTT.

This sequence joins TRBV19 and TRBJ1-4, with TRBD1 matching 8 bases. Germline trimming cut 6 bases from V and 8 bases from J; bases unmatched to any gene: 11. The CDR3 sequence is 15 residues long. Germline V gene sequence: CDR1 LNHDA, CDR2 SQIVND (reference sequence). CDR3 sequence reads: CASRRTGLVEEKLFF. The CDR3 nucleotides are TGTGCCAGTAGGAGGACAGGGCTGGTCGAGGAAAAACTGTTTTTT.

This rearrangement joins TRBV27 to TRBJ1-5; D gene unclear. CDR3 length equals 14 residues. The ends were cut back, 0 bases at V and 4 bases at J, with 7 bases in the middle. Germline CDR1 reads MNHEY; CDR2 reads SMNVEV (reference sequence). The CDR3 protein is CASSLSLANQPQHF. As DNA, the CDR3 is TGTGCCAGCAGTTTATCCTTAGCAAATCAGCCCCAGCATTTT.

V is TRBV9 and J is TRBJ2-7; tentatively, D is TRBD2 (7 bases). Germline CDR1 reads SGDLS; CDR2 reads YYNGEE. V was cut by 3 bases and J by 2 bases, with 15 bases left in between. The CDR3 totals 15 residues. The CDR3 DNA sequence: TGTGCCAGCAGCGCTGGGGGGGCGCAAACCTACGAGCAGTACTTC. Protein product: CASSAGGAQTYEQYF.

This clone was counted a single time. This chain links TRBV9 with TRBJ1-5; possibly TRBD1 for D (6 bases). V lost 4 bases and J 3 bases, leaving 11 bases between the germline ends. The CDR3 runs to 14 residues. Germline V gene sequence: CDR1 SGDLS, CDR2 YYNGEE. The CDR3 nucleotides are TGTGCCAGCAGCCGAGGGGGAATCAATCAGCCCCAGCATTTT. It encodes CASSRGGINQPQHF.

This sequence joins TRBV6-5 and TRBJ2-3; tentative D call: TRBD2 (6 bases). Germline CDR1 and CDR2: MNHEY and SVGAGI. The V gene lost 6 bases and the J gene lost 5 bases, with 15 bases spanning the gap. The CDR3 has 14 amino acids. CDR3 in DNA: TGTGCCAGCAGAACAAGTCAGGGAGGAGATACGCAGTATTTT. It specifies CASRTSQGGDTQYF.

This clone turned up a few times. The V and J genes are TRBV4-2 and TRBJ2-7; the match to TRBD2 covers 14 bases. V dropped 2 bases and J dropped 1; count of bases not matched to a gene: 4. The CDR3 runs to 17 residues. The germline CDR1 and CDR2 sequences are LGHNA and YNFKEQ. Here the CDR3 reads CASSQRTSGGHSYEQYF. Written as DNA, the CDR3 is TGTGCCAGCAGCCAAAGGACTAGCGGGGGGCATTCCTACGAGCAGTACTTC.